This T cell receptor (beta chain) comes out of a study of CD8 T cells in Susac syndrome. Random hexamers were used to reverse transcribe about 0.45 to 1 ug of RNA. TCR beta CDR3 was amplified by immunoSEQ covering 54 Vbeta and 13 Jbeta. TCRdb called the immunoSEQ multiplex PCR reads again in MiXCR, with one record for every CDR3 protein. The sample holds 200,000 to 300,000 distinct CDR3 sequences, almost 97% seen once. Study results and limitations: The relatively small number of individuals in the TCR sequencing and HLA analysis was acknowledged by the study.

In germline, CDR1 is SQVTM, CDR2 ANQGSEA. The CDR3 contains 14 residues. J lost 7 bases, V lost 7 bases, and 9 bases had no gene match. Concerning this clonotype: What it binds is not known.

This receptor was taken from a human donor with Susac syndrome. The V and J genes are TRBV29-1 and TRBJ2-7; the match to TRBD2 covers 14 bases. Sequencing was carried out using CD4+ T cells from PBMCs. In DNA, the CDR3 is TGCAGCGCTATGGGACTAGCGGGAGCGAGGGAGCAGTACTTC. Translating gives CSAMGLAGAREQYF.